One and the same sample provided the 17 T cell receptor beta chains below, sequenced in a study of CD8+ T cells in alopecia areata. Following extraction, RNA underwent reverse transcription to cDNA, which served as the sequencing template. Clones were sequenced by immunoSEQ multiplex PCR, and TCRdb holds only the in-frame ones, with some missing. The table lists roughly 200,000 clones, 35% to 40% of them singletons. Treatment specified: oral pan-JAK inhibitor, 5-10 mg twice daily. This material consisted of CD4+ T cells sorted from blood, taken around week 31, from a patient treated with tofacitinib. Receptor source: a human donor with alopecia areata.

Written as DNA, the CDR3 is TGCGCCAGCAGCTTGGCCCCGGGGCGGACTTCCTACGAGCAGTACTTC. It is translated as CASSLAPGRTSYEQYF. The chain employs TRBV5-1 and TRBJ2-7; D could derive from TRBD1 or TRBD2 (5 bases each). The length of the CDR3 is 16 residues. CDR1 is SGHRS, CDR2 YFSETQ, per germline. Trimming stripped 0 bases from V and 1 base from J, with 14 bases between.

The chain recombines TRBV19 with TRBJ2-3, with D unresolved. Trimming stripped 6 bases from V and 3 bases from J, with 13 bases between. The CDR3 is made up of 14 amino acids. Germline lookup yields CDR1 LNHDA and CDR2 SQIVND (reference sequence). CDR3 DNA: TGTGCCAGTAGCTTAGGGTCCGAGACAGATACGCAGTATTTT. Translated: CASSLGSETDTQYF.

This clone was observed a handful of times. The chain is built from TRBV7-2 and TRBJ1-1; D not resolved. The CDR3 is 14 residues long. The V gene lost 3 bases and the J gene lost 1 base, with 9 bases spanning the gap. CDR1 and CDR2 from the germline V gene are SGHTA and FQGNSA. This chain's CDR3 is CASSFMRANTEAFF. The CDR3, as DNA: TGTGCCAGCAGCTTTATGAGGGCGAACACTGAAGCTTTCTTT.

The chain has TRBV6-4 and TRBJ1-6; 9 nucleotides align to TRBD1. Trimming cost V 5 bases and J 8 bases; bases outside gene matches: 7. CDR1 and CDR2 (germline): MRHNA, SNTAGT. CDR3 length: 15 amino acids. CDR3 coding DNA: TGTGCCAGCAGTAGAGCCACAGGGGGCGATTCACCCCTCCACTTT. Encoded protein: CASSRATGGDSPLHF.

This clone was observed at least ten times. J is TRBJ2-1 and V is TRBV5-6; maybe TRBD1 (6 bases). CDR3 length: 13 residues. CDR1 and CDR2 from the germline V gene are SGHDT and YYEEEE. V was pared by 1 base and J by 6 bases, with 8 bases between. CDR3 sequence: CASSLIQGNEQFF. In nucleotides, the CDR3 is TGTGCCAGCAGCTTGATACAGGGCAATGAGCAGTTCTTC.

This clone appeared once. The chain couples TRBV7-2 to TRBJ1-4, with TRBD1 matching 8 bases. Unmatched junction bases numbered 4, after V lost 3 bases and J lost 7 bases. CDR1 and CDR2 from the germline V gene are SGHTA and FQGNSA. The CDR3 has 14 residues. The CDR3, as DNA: TGTGCCAGCAGCTTTACAGGGGGAGTTGAAAAACTGTTTTTT. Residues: CASSFTGGVEKLFF.

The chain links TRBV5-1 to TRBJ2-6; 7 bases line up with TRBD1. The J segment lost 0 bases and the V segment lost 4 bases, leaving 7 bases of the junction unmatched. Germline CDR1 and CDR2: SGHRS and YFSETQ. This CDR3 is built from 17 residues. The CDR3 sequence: CASSPGTATSGANVLTF. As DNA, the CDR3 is TGCGCCAGCAGCCCCGGGACAGCCACCTCTGGGGCCAACGTCCTGACTTTC.

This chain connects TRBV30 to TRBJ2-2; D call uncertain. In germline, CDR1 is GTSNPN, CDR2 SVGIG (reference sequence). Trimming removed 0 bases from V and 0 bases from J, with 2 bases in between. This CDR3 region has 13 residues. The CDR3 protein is CAWSVANTGELFF. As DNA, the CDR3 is TGTGCCTGGAGTGTAGCGAACACCGGGGAGCTGTTTTTT.

CDR3 sequence reads: CATSRARTGDSYEQYF. The DNA for the CDR3 is TGTGCCACCAGCAGAGCTCGGACAGGGGATTCCTACGAGCAGTACTTC. The rearrangement joins TRBV15 to TRBJ2-7; 9 nucleotides match TRBD1. With V trimmed by 1 base and J by 1 base, 5 bases remained unmatched. This CDR3 comprises 16 residues. The germline gives CDR1 LNHNV, CDR2 YYDKDF (reference sequence).

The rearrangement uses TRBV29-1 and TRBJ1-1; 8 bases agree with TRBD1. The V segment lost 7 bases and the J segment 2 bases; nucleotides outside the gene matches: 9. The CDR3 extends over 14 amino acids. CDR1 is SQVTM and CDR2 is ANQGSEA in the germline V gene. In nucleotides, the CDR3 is TGCAGCGGACAGGGGAAGATAGGAAACACTGAAGCTTTCTTT. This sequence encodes CSGQGKIGNTEAFF.

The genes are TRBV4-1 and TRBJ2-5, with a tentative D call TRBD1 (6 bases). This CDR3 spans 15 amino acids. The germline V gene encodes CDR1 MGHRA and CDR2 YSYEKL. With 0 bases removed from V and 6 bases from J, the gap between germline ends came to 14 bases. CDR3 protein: CASSQDDRTSKTQYF. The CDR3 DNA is TGCGCCAGCAGCCAAGATGACAGGACCAGTAAGACCCAGTACTTC.

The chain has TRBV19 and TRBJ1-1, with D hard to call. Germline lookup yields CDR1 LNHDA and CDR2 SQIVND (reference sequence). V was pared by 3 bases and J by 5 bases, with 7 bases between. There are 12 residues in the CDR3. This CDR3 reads CASSIGRTEAFF. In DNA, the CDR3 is TGTGCCAGTAGTATCGGTAGGACTGAAGCTTTCTTT. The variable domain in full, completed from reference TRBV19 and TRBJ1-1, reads DGGITQSPKYLFRKEGQNVTLSCEQNLNHDAMYWYRQDPGQGLRLIYYSQIVNDFQKGDIAEGYSVSREKKESFPLTVTSAQKNPTAFYLCASSIGRTEAFFGQGTRLTVV.

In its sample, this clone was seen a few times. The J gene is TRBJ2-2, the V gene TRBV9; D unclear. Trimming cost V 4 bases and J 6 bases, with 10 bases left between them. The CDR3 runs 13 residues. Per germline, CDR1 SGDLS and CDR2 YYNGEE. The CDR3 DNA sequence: TGTGCCAGCAGCTACCGCGGCGCCGGGGAGCTGTTTTTT. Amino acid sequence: CASSYRGAGELFF.

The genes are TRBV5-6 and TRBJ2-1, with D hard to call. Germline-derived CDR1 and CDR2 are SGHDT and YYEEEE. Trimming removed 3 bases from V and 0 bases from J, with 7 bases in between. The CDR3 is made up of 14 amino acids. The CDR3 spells CASSSISSYNEQFF. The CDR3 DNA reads TGTGCCAGCAGCTCAATTAGCTCCTACAATGAGCAGTTCTTC.

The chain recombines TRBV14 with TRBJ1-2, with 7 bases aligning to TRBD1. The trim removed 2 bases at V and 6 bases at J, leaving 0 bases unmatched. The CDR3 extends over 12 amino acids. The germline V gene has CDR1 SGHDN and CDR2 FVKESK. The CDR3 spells CASSQTGDGYTF. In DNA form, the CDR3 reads TGTGCCAGCAGCCAAACAGGGGATGGCTACACCTTC.

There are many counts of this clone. Here the CDR3 DNA reads TGTGCCAGCAAATCGCAGTCGAACACTGAAGCTTTCTTT. This translates into CASKSQSNTEAFF. The V and J genes are TRBV7-3 and TRBJ1-1; no clear D gene. In germline, CDR1 is SGHTA, CDR2 FQGTGA. V shed 7 bases and J shed 1 base, with 10 bases lying between them. This CDR3 has 13 residues.

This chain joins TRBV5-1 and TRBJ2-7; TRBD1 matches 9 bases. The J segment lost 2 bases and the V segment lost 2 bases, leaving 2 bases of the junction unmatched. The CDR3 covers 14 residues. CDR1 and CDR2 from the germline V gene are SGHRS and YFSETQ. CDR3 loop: CASSFRTGAYEQYF. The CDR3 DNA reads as TGCGCCAGCAGCTTTCGGACAGGGGCCTACGAGCAGTACTTC.